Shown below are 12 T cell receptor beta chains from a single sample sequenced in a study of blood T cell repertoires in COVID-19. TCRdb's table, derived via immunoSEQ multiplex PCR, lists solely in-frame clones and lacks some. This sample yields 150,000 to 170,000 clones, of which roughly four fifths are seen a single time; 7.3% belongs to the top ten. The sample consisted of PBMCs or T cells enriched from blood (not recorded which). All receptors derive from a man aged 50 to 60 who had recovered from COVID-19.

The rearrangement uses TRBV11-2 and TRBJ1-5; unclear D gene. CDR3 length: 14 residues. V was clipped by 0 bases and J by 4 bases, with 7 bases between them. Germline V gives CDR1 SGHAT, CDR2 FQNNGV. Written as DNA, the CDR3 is TGTGCCAGCAGCTTAGAAAGGGAGAATCAGCCCCAGCATTTT. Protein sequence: CASSLERENQPQHF. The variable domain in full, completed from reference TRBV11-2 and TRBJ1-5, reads EAGVAQSPRYKIIEKRQSVAFWCNPISGHATLYWYQQILGQGPKLLIQFQNNGVVDDSQLPKDRFSAERLKGVDSTLKIQPAKLEDSAVYLCASSLERENQPQHFGDGTRLSIL.

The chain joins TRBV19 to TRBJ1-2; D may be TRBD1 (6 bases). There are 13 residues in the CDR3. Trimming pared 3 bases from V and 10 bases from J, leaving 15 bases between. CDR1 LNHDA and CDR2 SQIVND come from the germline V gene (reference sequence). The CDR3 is CASSMGHAGDYTF. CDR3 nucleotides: TGTGCCAGTAGTATGGGGCACGCAGGGGACTACACCTTC.

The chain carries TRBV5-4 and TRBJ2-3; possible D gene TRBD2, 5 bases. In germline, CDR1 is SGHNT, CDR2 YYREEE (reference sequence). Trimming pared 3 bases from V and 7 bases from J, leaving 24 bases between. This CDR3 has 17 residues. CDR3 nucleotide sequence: TGTGCCAGCAGCTCCCAGTTAGGGAGTAGCGCGGTGAATACGCAGTATTTT. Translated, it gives CASSSQLGSSAVNTQYF.

In DNA form, the CDR3 reads TGTGCCAGTCGAGGGCCTCTCCCCTCAGATACGCAGTATTTT. Translated: CASRGPLPSDTQYF. This chain links TRBV7-8 with TRBJ2-3; possible D gene TRBD2, 5 bases. Germline assignment: CDR1 SGHVS and CDR2 FQNEAQ. The length of the CDR3 is 14 residues. V was trimmed by 9 bases and J by 4 bases, leaving 17 bases between them.

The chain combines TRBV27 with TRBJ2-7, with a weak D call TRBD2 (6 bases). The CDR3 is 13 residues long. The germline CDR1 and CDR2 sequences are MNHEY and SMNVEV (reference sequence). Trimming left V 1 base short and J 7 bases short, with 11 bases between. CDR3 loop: CASSLFEGGEQYF. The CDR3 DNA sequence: TGTGCCAGCAGTTTATTCGAGGGAGGAGAGCAGTACTTC.

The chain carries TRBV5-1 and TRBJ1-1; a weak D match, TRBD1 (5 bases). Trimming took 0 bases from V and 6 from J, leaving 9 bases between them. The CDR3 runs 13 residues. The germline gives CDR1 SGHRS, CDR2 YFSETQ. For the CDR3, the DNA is TGCGCCAGCAGCTTGGGGGGGACTCCTGAAGCTTTCTTT. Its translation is CASSLGGTPEAFF.

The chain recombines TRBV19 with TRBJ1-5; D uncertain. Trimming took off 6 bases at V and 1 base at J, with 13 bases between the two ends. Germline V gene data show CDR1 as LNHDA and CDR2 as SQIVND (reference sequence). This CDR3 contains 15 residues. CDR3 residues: CASSHPVYSNQPQHF. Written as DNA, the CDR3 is TGTGCCAGTAGCCATCCGGTATACAGCAATCAGCCCCAGCATTTT.

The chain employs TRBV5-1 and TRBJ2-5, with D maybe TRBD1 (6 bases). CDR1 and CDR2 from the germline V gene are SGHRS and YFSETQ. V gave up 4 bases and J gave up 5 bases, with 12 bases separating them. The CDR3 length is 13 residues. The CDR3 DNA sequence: TGCGCCAGCAGCACACAGGGTCGGGAGACCCAGTACTTC. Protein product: CASSTQGRETQYF.

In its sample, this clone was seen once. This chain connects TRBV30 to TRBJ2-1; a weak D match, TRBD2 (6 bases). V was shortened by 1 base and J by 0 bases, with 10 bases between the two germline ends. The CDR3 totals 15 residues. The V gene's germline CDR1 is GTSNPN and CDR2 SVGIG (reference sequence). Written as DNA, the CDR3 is TGTGCCTGGAGTGACAACGGGGGCTCCTACAATGAGCAGTTCTTC. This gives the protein CAWSDNGGSYNEQFF.

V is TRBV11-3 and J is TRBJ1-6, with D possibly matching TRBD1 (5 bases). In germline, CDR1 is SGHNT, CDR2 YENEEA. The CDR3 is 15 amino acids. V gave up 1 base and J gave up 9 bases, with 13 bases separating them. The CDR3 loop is CASSLGQQWSSPLHF. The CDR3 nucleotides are TGTGCCAGCAGCTTAGGACAGCAGTGGAGTTCACCCCTCCACTTT.

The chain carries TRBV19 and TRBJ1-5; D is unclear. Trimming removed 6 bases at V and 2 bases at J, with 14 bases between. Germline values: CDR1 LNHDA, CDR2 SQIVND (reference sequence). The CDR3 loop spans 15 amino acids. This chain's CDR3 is CASRLGRMGNQPQHF. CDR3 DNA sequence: TGTGCCAGTAGACTAGGGAGAATGGGCAATCAGCCCCAGCATTTT.

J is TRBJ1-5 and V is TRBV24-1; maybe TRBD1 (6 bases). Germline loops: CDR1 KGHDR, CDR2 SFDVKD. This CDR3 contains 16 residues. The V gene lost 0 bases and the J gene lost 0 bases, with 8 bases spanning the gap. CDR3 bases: TGTGCCACCAGTGATTTGGGACAGTATAGCAATCAGCCCCAGCATTTT. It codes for CATSDLGQYSNQPQHF.